Following are 16 T cell receptor beta chains from one sample sequenced in a study of blood T cell repertoires in COVID-19. TCRdb's table, derived via immunoSEQ multiplex PCR, lists solely in-frame clones and lacks some. The table lists tens of thousands of clones, roughly 91% of them singletons. The sequenced sample was peripheral blood. These receptors all come from a woman of 80 years or more with active COVID-19.

This chain links TRBV2 with TRBJ2-1, with D maybe TRBD1 (6 bases). With 7 bases removed from V and 5 bases from J, the gap between germline ends came to 15 bases. This CDR3 is 14 amino acids long. Germline CDR1 is SNHLY and CDR2 is FYNNEI. In DNA form, the CDR3 reads TGTGCCAGCACCGGGGACACCGCCGACAATGAGCAGTTCTTC. Translated, it gives CASTGDTADNEQFF.

The V gene is TRBV10-3, the J gene TRBJ2-1; 7 bases agree with TRBD2. The CDR3 runs to 17 residues. The junction had 15 bases not matched to a gene; V was cut back by 2 bases and J by 8 bases. Germline V lookup: CDR1 ENHRY, CDR2 SYGVKD. As DNA, the CDR3 is TGTGCCATCAGTGAGGCCCCGGCGGGAGTGCTCAGGGATGAGCAGTTCTTC. It specifies CAISEAPAGVLRDEQFF.

The chain is built from TRBV25-1 and TRBJ2-5, with D perhaps matching TRBD2 (6 bases). Trimming cost V 2 bases and J 2 bases, with 12 bases left between them. The CDR3 totals 15 residues. Germline assignment: CDR1 MGHDK and CDR2 SYGVNS. Here the CDR3 reads CASSERRGAQETQYF. The CDR3 DNA reads TGTGCCAGCAGTGAAAGGAGGGGAGCTCAAGAGACCCAGTACTTC.

The V call is TRBV6-5, the J call TRBJ1-6; perhaps TRBD1 as D (5 bases). Trimming left V 7 bases short and J 4 bases short, with 14 bases between. Germline CDR1 MNHEY, CDR2 SVGAGI. The CDR3 is 15 amino acids. The CDR3 protein is CASNERQGYNSPLHF. The CDR3 nucleotides read TGTGCCAGCAACGAACGTCAGGGTTATAATTCACCCCTCCACTTT.

The chain is built from TRBV19 and TRBJ1-1; D not resolved. CDR3 size: 13 residues. Per germline, CDR1 LNHDA and CDR2 SQIVND (reference sequence). V lost 2 bases to trimming and J lost 5 bases, with 9 bases between them. CDR3 sequence (DNA): TGTGCCAGTAGTATAACGGGTAGGACTGAAGCTTTCTTT. It specifies CASSITGRTEAFF.

The chain employs TRBV18 and TRBJ2-4; TRBD1 might be the D (5 bases). CDR1 is KGHSH and CDR2 is LQKENI in the germline V gene. The length of the CDR3 is 13 residues. V was trimmed by 2 bases and J by 8 bases, leaving 10 bases between them. CDR3: CASSPGALYIQYF. As DNA, the CDR3 is TGTGCCAGCTCACCAGGGGCTCTTTACATTCAGTACTTC.

V gene TRBV10-3 combines with J gene TRBJ1-5; maybe TRBD1 (6 bases). The CDR3 sequence is 15 residues long. Deletions cut 9 bases from V and 2 bases from J, with 17 bases between. Germline CDR1 reads ENHRY; CDR2 reads SYGVKD. CDR3 sequence: CAIGDRGAGNQPQHF. CDR3 DNA: TGTGCCATAGGGGACCGGGGGGCTGGCAATCAGCCCCAGCATTTT.

This chain links TRBV20-1 with TRBJ2-1; D gene unclear. Germline CDR1 and CDR2: DFQATT and SNEGSKA (reference sequence). The ends were cut back, 2 bases at V and 9 bases at J, with 8 bases in the middle. The CDR3 loop spans 11 amino acids. The CDR3 protein is CSARSYSEQFF. The CDR3 bases are TGCAGTGCTAGATCGTATAGTGAGCAGTTCTTC.

This clone was found a few times. The chain has TRBV5-1 and TRBJ2-2; 11 bases align to TRBD1. V gave up 4 bases and J gave up 6 bases; unmatched junction bases: 2. Germline values: CDR1 SGHRS, CDR2 YFSETQ. The CDR3 contains 14 residues. CDR3 sequence (DNA): TGCGCCAGCAGCCCGGGACAGGGGGCCGGGGAGCTGTTTTTT. This sequence encodes CASSPGQGAGELFF.

This clone has only one observation. The CDR3 DNA follows: TGTGCCAGCAGTTTCTCAGGGGATAGCAATCAGCCCCAGCATTTT. Residues: CASSFSGDSNQPQHF. This chain joins TRBV28 and TRBJ1-5, with D maybe TRBD1 (6 bases). Germline loops: CDR1 MDHEN, CDR2 SYDVKM. The V end was cut by 3 bases, the J end by 0 bases, with 9 bases between. CDR3 length: 15 residues.

The chain links TRBV7-8 to TRBJ1-2, with 7 nucleotides matching TRBD1. This CDR3 comprises 14 residues. After removal of 5 bases from V and 4 bases from J, the junction contained 7 bases not matched to a gene. CDR1 and CDR2 (germline): SGHVS, FQNEAQ. CDR3 region: CASSPRQGGYGYTF. The CDR3 DNA reads as TGTGCCAGCAGCCCGCGACAGGGCGGCTATGGCTACACCTTC.

The CDR3 DNA is TGTGCCAGCAACGCTTTTAGGGGTCAGCCCCAGCATTTT. Residues: CASNAFRGQPQHF. V usage is TRBV28 and J usage is TRBJ1-5; D is possibly TRBD1 (5 bases). The V gene's germline CDR1 is MDHEN and CDR2 SYDVKM. The V gene lost 7 bases and the J gene lost 6 bases, with 13 bases spanning the gap. The CDR3 contains 13 residues.

V usage is TRBV5-4 and J usage is TRBJ2-5; 12 bases agree with TRBD1. This CDR3 is 15 amino acids long. Losses at the gene ends were 0 bases for V and 4 bases for J; bases not matched to a gene: 1. Germline V CDR1 and CDR2: SGHNT, YYREEE (reference sequence). The CDR3: CASSLGDRGRETQYF. The CDR3 DNA follows: TGTGCCAGCAGCTTGGGGGACAGGGGGCGAGAGACCCAGTACTTC.

This chain connects TRBV4-2 to TRBJ2-1, with 12 bases fitting TRBD1. This CDR3 is 17 amino acids long. CDR1 and CDR2 (germline): LGHNA, YNFKEQ. V dropped 4 bases and J dropped 9; count of bases not matched to a gene: 13. As DNA, the CDR3 is TGTGCCAGCAGCCCCTCCCTACCGGGACAGGGGGCTGGTGAGCAGTTCTTC. Its translation is CASSPSLPGQGAGEQFF.

This rearrangement joins TRBV9 to TRBJ2-6, with D hard to call. Germline V gene lookup returns CDR1 SGDLS and CDR2 YYNGEE. V was shortened by 0 bases and J by 4 bases, with 5 bases between the two germline ends. The length of the CDR3 is 14 residues. CDR3 in DNA: TGTGCCAGCAGCGTAGTGTCAGGGGCCAACGTCCTGACTTTC. Amino acid sequence: CASSVVSGANVLTF.

Here the CDR3 DNA reads TGTGCCAGCAGCCAATGTCCGGGACACTTAGCCAAAAACATTCAGTACTTC. Translation: CASSQCPGHLAKNIQYF. The V call is TRBV3-1 (or the pseudogene TRBV3-2), the J call TRBJ2-4; a weak D match, TRBD1 (6 bases). The CDR3 is 17 residues long. Germline V gives CDR1 LGHDT, CDR2 YNNKEL (reference sequence). Trimming shortened V by 2 bases and J by 0 bases, and 14 bases separated the two germline ends.